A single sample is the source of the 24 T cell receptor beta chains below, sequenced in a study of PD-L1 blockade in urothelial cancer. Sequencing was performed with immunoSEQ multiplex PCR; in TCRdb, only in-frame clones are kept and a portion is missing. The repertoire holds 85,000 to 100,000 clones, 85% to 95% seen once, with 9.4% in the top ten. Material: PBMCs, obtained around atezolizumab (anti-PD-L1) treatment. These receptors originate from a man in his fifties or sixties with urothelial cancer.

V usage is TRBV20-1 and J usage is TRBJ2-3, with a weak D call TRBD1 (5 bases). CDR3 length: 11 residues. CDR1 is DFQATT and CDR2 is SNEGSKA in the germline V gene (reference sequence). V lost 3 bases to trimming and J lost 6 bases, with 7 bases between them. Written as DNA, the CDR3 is TGCAGTGCTAGTAACAGGGATACGCAGTATTTT. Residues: CSASNRDTQYF.

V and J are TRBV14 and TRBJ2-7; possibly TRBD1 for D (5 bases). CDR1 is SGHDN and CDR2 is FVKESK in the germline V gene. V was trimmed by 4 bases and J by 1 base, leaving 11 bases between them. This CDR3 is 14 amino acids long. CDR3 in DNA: TGTGCCAGCAGCCCTGGGCCAGGGTCCTACGAGCAGTACTTC. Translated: CASSPGPGSYEQYF.

CDR3 loop: CASSYSPDSKKAFF. The CDR3 bases are TGTGCCAGCAGTTACTCCCCGGACAGCAAAAAAGCTTTCTTT. The chain links TRBV6-6 to TRBJ1-1; possibly TRBD1 for D (6 bases). Germline CDR1 is MNHNY and CDR2 is SVGAGI (reference sequence). The CDR3 has 14 amino acids. V was clipped by 0 bases and J by 9 bases, with 14 bases between them.

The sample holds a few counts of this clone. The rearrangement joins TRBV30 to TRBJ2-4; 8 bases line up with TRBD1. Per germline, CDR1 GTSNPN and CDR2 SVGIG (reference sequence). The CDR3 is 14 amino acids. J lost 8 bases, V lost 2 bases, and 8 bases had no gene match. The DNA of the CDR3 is TGTGCCTGGAGTACGGGACAGGCGAGGCACATTCAGTACTTC. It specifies CAWSTGQARHIQYF.

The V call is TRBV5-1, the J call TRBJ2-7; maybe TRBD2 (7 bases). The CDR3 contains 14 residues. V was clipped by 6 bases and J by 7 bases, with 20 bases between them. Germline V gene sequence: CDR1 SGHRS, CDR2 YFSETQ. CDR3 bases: TGCGCCAGCAAGGGGGGGCTATCTCAGCGGGAGCAGTACTTC. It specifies CASKGGLSQREQYF.

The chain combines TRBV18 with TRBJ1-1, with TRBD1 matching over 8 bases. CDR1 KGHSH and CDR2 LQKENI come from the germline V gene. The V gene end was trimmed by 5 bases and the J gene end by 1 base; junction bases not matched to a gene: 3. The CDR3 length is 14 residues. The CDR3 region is CASSNGQGNTEAFF. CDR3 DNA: TGTGCCAGCTCAAACGGACAGGGGAACACTGAAGCTTTCTTT.

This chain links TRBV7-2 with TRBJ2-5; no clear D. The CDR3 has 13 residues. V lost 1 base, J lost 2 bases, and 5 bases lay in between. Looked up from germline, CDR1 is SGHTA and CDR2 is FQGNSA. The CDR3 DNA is TGTGCCAGCAGCTTAGTAGCTCAAGAGACCCAGTACTTC. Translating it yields CASSLVAQETQYF.

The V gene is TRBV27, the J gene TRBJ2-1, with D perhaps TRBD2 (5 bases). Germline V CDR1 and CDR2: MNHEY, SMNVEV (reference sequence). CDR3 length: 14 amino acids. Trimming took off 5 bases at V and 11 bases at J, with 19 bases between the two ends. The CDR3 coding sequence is TGTGCCAGCAGTACTACGGACGGGGTTAAGAAGCAGTTCTTC. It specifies CASSTTDGVKKQFF.

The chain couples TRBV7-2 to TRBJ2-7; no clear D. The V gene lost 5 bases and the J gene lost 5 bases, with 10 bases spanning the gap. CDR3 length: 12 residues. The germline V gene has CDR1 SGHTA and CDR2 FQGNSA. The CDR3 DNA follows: TGTGCCAGCAGCCCTTCCGGTGACGAGCAGTACTTC. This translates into CASSPSGDEQYF.

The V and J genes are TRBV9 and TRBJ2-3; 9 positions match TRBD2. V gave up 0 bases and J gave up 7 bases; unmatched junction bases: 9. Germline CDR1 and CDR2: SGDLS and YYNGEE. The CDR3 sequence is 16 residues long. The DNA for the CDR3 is TGTGCCAGCAGCGTAGGGGCTAGCGGGAATTACTATACGCAGTATTTT. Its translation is CASSVGASGNYYTQYF.

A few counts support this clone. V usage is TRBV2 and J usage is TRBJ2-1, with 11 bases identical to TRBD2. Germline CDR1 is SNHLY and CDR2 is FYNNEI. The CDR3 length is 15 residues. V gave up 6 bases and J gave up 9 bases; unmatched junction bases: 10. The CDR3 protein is CASSGSGGGSGEQFF. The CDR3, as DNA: TGTGCCAGCAGCGGTAGCGGGGGGGGCTCTGGTGAGCAGTTCTTC. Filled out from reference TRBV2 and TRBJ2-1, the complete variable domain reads EPEVTQTPSHQVTQMGQEVILRCVPISNHLYFYWYRQILGQKVEFLVSFYNNEISEKSEIFDDQFSVERPDGSNFTLKIRSTKLEDSAMYFCASSGSGGGSGEQFFGPGTRLTVL.

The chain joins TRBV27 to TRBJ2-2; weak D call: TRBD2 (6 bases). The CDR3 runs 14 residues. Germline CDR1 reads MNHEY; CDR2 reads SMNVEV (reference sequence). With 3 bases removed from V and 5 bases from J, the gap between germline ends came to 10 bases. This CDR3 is CASSFARGTGELFF. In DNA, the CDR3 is TGTGCCAGCAGTTTTGCCCGGGGGACCGGGGAGCTGTTTTTT.

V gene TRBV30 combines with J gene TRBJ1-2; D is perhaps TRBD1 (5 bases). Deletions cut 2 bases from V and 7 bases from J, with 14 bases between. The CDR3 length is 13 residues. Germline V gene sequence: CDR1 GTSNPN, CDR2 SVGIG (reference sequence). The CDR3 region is CAWSFGGAFGYTF. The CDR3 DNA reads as TGTGCCTGGAGTTTCGGTGGGGCCTTTGGCTACACCTTC.

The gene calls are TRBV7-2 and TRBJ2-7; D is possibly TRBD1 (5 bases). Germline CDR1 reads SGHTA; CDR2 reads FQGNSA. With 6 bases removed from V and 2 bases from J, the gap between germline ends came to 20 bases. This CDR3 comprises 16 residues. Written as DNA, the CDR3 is TGTGCCAGCAGTGAGAGATCAGGGCCCCTCCCCTACGAGCAGTACTTC. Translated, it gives CASSERSGPLPYEQYF.

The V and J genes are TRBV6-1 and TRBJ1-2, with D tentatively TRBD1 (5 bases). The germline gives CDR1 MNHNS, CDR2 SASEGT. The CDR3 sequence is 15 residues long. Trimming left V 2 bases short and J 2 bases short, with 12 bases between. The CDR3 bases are TGTGCCAGCAGTGAACTTTTGCAGGGAAACTATGGCTACACCTTC. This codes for CASSELLQGNYGYTF.

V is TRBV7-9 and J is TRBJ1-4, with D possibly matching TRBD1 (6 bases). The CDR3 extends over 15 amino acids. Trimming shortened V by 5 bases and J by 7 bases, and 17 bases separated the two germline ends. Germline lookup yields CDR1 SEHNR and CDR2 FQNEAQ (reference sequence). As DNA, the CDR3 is TGTGCCAGCAGCCCGTCGGGGGGCGCGATTGAAAAACTGTTTTTT. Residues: CASSPSGGAIEKLFF.

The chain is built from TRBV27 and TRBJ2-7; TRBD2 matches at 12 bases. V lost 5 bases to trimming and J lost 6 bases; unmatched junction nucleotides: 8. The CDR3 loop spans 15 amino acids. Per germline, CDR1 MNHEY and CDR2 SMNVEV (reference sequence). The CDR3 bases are TGTGCCAGCAGTCCCCGACTAGCGGGAGTTACCGAGCAGTACTTC. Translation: CASSPRLAGVTEQYF.

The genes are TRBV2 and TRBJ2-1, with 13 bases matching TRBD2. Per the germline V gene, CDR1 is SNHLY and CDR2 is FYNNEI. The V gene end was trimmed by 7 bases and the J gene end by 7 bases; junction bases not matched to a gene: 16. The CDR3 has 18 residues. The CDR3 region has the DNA TGTGCCAGCAACAGGGACAGGGGGACTAGCGGGAAAGGGAATGAGCAGTTCTTC. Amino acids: CASNRDRGTSGKGNEQFF.

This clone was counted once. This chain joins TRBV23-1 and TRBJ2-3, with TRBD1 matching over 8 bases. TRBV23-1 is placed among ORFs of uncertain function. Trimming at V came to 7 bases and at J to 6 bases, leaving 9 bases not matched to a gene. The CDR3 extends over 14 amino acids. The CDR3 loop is CASTKDREEDTQYF. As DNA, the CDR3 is TGCGCCAGCACCAAGGACAGGGAGGAGGATACGCAGTATTTT.

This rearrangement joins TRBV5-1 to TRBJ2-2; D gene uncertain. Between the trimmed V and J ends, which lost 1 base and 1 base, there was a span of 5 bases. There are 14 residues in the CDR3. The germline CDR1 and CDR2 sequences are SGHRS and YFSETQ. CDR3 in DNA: TGCGCCAGCAGCTTGACTGGGAACACCGGGGAGCTGTTTTTT. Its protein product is CASSLTGNTGELFF.

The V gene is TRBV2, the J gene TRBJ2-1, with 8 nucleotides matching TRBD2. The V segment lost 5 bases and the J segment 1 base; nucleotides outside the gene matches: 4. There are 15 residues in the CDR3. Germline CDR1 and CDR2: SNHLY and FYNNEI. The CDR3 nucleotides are TGTGCCAGCAGTAACAGCGGGGGTTCCTACAATGAGCAGTTCTTC. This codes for CASSNSGGSYNEQFF.

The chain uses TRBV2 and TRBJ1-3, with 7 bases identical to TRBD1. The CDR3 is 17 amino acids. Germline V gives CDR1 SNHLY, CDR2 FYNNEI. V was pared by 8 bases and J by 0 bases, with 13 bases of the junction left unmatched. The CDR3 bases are TGTGCCAGCCGTGTAGCGGAGGGGGCCTTCTCTGGAAACACCATATATTTT. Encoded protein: CASRVAEGAFSGNTIYF.

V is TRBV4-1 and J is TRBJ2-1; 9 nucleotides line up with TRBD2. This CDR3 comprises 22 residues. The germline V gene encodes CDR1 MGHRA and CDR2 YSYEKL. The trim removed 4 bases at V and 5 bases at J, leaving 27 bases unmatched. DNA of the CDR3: TGCGCCAGCAGCCCCCCAGGTGCGGGAGGGCTCAGAGGTGTGTACAAAAACAATGAGCAGTTCTTC. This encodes CASSPPGAGGLRGVYKNNEQFF.

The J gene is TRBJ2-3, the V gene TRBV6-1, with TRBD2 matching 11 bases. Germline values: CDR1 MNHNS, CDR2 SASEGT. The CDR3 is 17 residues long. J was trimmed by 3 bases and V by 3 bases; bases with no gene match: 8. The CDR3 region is CASSDSGGAFRTDTQYF. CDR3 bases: TGTGCCAGCAGTGATAGCGGGGGGGCCTTTAGGACAGATACGCAGTATTTT.